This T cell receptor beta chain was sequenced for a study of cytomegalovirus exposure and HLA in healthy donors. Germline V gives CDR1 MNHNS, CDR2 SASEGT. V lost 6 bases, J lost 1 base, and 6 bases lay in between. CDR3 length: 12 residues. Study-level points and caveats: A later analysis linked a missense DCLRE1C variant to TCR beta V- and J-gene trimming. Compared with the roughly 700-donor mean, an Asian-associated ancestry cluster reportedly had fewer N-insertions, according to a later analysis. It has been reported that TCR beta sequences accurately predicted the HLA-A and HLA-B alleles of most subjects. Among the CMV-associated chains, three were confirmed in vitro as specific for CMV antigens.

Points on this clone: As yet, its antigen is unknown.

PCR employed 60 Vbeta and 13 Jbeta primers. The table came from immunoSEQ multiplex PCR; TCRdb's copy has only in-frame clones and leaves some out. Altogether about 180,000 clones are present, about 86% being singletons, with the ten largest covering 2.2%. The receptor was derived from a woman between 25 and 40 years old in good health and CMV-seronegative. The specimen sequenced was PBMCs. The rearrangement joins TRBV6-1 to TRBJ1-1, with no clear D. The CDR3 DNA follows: TGTGCCAGCAGACTTTCGAACACTGAAGCTTTCTTT. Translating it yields CASRLSNTEAFF.